This TCR beta chain is drawn from a study of T-cell memory formation after mild COVID-19. Overall study results and limits: Day 37-peaking second-wave clones had unconfirmed SARS-CoV-2 specificity.

Comments on this clonotype: Antigen unknown.

Each CDR3 protein is one row after TCRdb ran MiXCR on the 5' RACE reads. The sample holds about 400,000 distinct CDR3 sequences, roughly 14% seen once. V lost 5 bases and J lost 8, with 21 bases in between. In germline, CDR1 is KGHSH, CDR2 LQKENI. The CDR3 is 15 amino acids. This sequence joins TRBV18 and TRBJ1-1; D gene unclear. This TCR came from a man between 18 and 29 years old who had mild COVID-19 (a few samples of this study predate the infection). Cell type and time point are not known. What was sequenced was PBMCs or a T cell subset sorted from them (not recorded which). As DNA, the CDR3 is TGTGCCAGCTCAAGAAACGGGCCCTCGAACGCCGAAGCTTTCTTT. Amino acid sequence: CASSRNGPSNAEAFF.